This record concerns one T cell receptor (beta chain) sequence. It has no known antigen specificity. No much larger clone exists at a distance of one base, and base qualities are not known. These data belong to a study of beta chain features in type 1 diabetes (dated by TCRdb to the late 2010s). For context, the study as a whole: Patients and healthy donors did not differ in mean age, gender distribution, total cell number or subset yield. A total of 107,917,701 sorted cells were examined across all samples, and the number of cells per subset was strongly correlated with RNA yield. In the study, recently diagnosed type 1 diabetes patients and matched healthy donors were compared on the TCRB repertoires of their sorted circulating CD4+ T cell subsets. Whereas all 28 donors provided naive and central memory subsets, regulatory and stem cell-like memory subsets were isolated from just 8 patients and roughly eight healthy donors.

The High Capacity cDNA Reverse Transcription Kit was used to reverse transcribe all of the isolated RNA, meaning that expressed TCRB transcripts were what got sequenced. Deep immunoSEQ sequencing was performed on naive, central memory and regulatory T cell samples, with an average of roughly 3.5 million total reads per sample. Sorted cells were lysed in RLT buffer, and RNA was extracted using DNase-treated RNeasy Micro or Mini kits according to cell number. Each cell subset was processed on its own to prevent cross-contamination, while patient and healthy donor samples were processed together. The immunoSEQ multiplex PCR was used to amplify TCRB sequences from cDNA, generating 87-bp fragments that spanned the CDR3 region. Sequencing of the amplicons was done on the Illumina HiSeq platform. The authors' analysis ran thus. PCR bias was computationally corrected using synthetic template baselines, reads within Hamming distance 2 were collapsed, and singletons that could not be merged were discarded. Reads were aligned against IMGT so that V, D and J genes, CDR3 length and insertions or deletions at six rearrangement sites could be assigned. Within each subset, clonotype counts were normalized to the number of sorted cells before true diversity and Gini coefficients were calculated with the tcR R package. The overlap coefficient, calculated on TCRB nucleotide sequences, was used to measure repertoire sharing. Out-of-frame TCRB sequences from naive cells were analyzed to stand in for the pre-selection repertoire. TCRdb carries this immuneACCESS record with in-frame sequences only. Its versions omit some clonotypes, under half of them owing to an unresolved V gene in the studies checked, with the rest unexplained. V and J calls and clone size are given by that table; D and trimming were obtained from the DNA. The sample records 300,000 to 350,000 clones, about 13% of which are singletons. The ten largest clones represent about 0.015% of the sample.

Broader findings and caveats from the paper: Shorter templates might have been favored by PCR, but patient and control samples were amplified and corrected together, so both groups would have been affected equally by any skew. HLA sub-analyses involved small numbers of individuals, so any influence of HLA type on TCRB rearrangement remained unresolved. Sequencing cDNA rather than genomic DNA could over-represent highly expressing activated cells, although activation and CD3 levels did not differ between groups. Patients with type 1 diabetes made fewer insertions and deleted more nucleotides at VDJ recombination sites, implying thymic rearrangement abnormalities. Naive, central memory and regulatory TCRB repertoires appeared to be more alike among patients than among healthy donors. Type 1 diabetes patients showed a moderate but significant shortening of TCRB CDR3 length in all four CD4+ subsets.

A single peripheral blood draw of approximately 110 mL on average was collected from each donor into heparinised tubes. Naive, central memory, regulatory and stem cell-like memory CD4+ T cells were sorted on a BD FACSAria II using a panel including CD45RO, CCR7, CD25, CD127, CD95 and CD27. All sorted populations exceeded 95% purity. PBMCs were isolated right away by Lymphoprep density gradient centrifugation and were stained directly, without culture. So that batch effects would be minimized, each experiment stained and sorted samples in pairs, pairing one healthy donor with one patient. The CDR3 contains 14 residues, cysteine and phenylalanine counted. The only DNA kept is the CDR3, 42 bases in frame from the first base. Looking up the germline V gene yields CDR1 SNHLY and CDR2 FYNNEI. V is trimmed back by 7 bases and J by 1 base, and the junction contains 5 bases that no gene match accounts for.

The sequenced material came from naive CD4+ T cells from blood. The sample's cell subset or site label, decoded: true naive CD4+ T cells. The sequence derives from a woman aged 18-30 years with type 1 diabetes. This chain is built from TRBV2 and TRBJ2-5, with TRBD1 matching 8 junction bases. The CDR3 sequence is CASKGGTGQETQYF. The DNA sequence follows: TGTGCCAGCAAGGGCGGGACAGGCCAAGAGACCCAGTACTTC.